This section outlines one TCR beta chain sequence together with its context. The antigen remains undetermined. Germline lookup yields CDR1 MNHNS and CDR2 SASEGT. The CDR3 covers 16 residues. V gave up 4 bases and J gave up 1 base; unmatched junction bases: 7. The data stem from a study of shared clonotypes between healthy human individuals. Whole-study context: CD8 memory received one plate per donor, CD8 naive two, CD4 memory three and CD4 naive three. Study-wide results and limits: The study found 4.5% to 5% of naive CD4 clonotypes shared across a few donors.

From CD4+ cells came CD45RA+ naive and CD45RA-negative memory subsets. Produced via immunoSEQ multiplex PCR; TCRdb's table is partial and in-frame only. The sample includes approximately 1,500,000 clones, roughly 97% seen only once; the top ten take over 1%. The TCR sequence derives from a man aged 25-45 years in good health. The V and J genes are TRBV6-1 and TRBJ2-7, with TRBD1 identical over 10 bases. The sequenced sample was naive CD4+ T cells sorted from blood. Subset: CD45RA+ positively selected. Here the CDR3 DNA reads TGTGCCAGCAGTGCTAAACCGGGACAGGGGTCCTACGAGCAGTACTTC. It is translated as CASSAKPGQGSYEQYF.